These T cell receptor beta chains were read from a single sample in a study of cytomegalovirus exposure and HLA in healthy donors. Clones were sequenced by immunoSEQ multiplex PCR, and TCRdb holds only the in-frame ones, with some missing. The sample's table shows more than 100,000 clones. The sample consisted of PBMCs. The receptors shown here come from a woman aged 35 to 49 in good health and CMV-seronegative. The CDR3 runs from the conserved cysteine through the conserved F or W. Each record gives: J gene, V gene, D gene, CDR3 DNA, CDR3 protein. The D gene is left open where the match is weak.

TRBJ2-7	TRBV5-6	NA	TGTGCCAGCAGCTTGGGGCCCGAAAACTACGAGCAGTACTTC	CASSLGPENYEQYF
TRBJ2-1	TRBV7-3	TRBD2	TGTGCCAGCAGCTTACTAGGACTAGCGGGGGGGGACAATGAGCAGTTCTTC	CASSLLGLAGGDNEQFF
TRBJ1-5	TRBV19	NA	TGTGCCAGTAGTCCCAGGCGACAGCCCCAGCATTTT	CASSPRRQPQHF
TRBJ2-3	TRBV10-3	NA	TGTGCCATCAGTCCCGGGAGCTACACAGATACGCAGTATTTT	CAISPGSYTDTQYF
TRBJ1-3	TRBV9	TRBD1	TGTGCCAGCAGCACGACAGGGCCCTTCTCTGGAAACACCATATATTTT	CASSTTGPFSGNTIYF
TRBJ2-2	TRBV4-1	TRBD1	TGCGCCAGCAGCCATGGACAGGGTAGAAGCACCGGGGAGCTGTTTTTT	CASSHGQGRSTGELFF
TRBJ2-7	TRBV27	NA	TGTGCCAGCAGTTTCGACTCATTGGCCTACGAGCAGTACTTC	CASSFDSLAYEQYF
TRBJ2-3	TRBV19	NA	TGTGCCAGTAGTATAGGGAGTCGTTCTAGCACAGATACGCAGTATTTT	CASSIGSRSSTDTQYF
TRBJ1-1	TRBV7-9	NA	TGTGCCAGCACCAGGTTGAACACTGAAGCTTTCTTT	CASTRLNTEAFF
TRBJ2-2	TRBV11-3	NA	TGTGCCAGCAGCTTAGGAGCAGGCAACACCGGGGAGCTGTTTTTT	CASSLGAGNTGELFF
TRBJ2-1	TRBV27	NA	TGTGCCAGCAGTCCTCCGATTAGCAATGAGCAGTTCTTC	CASSPPISNEQFF
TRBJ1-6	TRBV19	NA	TGTGCCAGTAGTACTAGTCCGGGACTGATGAATTCACCCCTCCACTTT	CASSTSPGLMNSPLHF
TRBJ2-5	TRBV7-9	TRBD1	TGTGCCAGCAGCTTGACGGGACAGGGGATTGAGACCCAGTACTTC	CASSLTGQGIETQYF
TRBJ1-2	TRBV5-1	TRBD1	TGCGCCAGCAGCAAAGGGACAGTAAACTATGGCTACACCTTC	CASSKGTVNYGYTF
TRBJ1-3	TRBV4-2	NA	TGTGCCAGCAGCCAAGCCCACGGGGGCTCTGGAAACACCATATATTTT	CASSQAHGGSGNTIYF
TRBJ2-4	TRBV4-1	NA	TGCGCCAGCAGCCAAGAATCAGGAAACATTCAGTACTTC	CASSQESGNIQYF
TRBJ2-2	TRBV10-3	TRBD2	TGTGCCATCAGTGAGGGGATCAGGGAGGGTAACACCGGGGAGCTGTTTTTT	CAISEGIREGNTGELFF
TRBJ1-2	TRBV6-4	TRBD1	TGTGCCAGCAGGAGACAGGGGACCTCAAACTATGGCTACACCTTC	CASRRQGTSNYGYTF
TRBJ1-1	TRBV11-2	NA	TGTGCCAGCAGCTTAGGAGCAGGTGAAGCTTTCTTT	CASSLGAGEAFF
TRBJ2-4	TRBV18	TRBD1	TGTGCCAGCTCACCGACAGGGGGTGGCAAAAACATTCAGTACTTC	CASSPTGGGKNIQYF
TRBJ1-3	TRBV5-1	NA	TGCGCCAGCAGCTTGGGGCTTTCTGGAAACACCATATATTTT	CASSLGLSGNTIYF
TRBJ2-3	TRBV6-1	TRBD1	TGTGCCAGCAGGGGACAGGGATCATCAGATACGCAGTATTTT	CASRGQGSSDTQYF
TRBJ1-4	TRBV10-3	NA	TGTGCCATACGGGCGGGCTCTAATGAAAAACTGTTTTTT	CAIRAGSNEKLFF
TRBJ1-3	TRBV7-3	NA	TGTGCCAGCAGCTTAACGGGCGGGAGCTCTGGAAACACCATATATTTT	CASSLTGGSSGNTIYF
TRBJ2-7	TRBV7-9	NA	TGTGCCAGCAGCTTAGCAGACGGGTCCTACGAGCAGTACTTC	CASSLADGSYEQYF
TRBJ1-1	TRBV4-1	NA	TGCGCCAGCAGCCAACCCCTGCAGCGCACTGAAGCTTTCTTT	CASSQPLQRTEAFF
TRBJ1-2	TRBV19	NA	TGTGCCACAGCGAGGACGGGGGGCGACGGCTACACCTTC	CATARTGGDGYTF
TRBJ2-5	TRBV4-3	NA	TGCGCCGCGAACCATGGGGCAGCTGGGGAGACCCAGTACTTC	CAANHGAAGETQYF
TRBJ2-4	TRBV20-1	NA	TGCAGTGCCGGAAGGGGATACATTCAGTACTTC	CSAGRGYIQYF
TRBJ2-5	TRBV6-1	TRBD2	TGTGCCACTCAACTGAGCGGGGCCCAAGAGACCCAGTACTTC	CATQLSGAQETQYF